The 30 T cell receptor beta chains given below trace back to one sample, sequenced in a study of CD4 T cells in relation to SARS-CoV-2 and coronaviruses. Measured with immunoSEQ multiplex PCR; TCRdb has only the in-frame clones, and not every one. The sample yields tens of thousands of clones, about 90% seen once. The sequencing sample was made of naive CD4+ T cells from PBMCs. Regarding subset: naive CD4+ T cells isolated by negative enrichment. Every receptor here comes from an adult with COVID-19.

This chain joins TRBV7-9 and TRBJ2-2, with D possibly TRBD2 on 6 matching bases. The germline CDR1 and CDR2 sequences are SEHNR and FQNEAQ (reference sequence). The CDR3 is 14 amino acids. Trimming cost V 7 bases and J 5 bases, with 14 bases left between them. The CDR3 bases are TGTGCCAGCAACCCGGGACTCCAAACCGGGGAGCTGTTTTTT. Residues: CASNPGLQTGELFF.

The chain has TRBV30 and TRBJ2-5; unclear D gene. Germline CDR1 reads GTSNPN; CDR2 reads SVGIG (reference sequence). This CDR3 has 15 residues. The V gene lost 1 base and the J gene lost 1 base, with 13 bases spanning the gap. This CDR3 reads CAWSALDRIQETQYF. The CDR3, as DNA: TGTGCCTGGAGTGCTTTGGACCGAATCCAAGAGACCCAGTACTTC.

The CDR3, as DNA: TGTGCCAGCGAAATTGGGGGACTCCGGACTAGCACAGATACGCAGTATTTT. This sequence encodes CASEIGGLRTSTDTQYF. The V gene is TRBV28, the J gene TRBJ2-3, with D maybe TRBD2 (6 bases). CDR1 is MDHEN, CDR2 SYDVKM, per germline. The CDR3 consists of 17 residues. V was trimmed by 8 bases and J by 0 bases, leaving 21 bases between them.

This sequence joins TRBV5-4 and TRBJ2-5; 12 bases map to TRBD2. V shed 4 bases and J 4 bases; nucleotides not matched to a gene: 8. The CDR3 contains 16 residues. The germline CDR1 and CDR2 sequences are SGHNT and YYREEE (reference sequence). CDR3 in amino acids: CASSARLAGVLETQYF. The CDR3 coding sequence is TGTGCCAGCAGCGCCCGACTAGCGGGAGTTTTAGAGACCCAGTACTTC.

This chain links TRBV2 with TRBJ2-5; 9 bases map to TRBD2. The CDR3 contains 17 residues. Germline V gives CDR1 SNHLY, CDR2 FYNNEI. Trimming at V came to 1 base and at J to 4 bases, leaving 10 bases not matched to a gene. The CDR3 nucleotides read TGTGCCAGCAGTGAAGGTCGGTCTAGCGGGAAAGGAGAGACCCAGTACTTC. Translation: CASSEGRSSGKGETQYF.

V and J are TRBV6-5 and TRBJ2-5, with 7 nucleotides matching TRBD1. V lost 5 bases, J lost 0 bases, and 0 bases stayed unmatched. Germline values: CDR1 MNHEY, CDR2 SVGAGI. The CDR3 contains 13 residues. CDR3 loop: CASSTGDQETQYF. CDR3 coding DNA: TGTGCCAGCAGTACAGGGGACCAAGAGACCCAGTACTTC.

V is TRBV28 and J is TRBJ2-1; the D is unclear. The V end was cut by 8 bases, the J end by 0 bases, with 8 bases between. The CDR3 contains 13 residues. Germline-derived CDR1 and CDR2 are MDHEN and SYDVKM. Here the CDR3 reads CASGMSSYNEQFF. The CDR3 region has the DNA TGTGCCAGCGGGATGAGCTCCTACAATGAGCAGTTCTTC.

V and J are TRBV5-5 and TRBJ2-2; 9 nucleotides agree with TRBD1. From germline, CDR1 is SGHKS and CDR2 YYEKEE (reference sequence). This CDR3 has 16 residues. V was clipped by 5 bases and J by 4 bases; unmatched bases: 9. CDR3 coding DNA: TGTGCCAGCAGTACTTACAGGGGGCGTCGCACCGGGGAGCTGTTTTTT. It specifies CASSTYRGRRTGELFF.

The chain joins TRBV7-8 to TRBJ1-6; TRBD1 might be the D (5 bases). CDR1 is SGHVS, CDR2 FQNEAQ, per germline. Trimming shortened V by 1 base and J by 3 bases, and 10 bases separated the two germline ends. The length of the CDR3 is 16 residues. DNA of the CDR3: TGTGCCAGCAGCTTAGGAGGGGTCTACTATAATTCACCCCTCCACTTT. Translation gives CASSLGGVYYNSPLHF.

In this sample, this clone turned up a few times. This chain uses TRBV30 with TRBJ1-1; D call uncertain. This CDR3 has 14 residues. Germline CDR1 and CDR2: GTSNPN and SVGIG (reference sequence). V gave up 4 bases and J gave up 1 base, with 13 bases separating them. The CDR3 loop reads CAWTTGWRNTEAFF. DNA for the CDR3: TGTGCCTGGACCACCGGATGGCGGAACACTGAAGCTTTCTTT. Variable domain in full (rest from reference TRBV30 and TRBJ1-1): SQTIHQWPATLVQPVGSPLSLECTVEGTSNPNLYWYRQAAGRGLQLLFYSVGIGQISSEVPQNLSASRPQDRQFILSSKKLLLSDSGFYLCAWTTGWRNTEAFFGQGTRLTVV.

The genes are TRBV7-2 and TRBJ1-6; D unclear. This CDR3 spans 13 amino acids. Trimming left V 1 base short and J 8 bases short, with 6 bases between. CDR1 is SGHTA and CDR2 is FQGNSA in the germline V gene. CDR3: CASSLDLDSPLHF. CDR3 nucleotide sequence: TGTGCCAGCAGCTTAGACCTAGATTCACCCCTCCACTTT.

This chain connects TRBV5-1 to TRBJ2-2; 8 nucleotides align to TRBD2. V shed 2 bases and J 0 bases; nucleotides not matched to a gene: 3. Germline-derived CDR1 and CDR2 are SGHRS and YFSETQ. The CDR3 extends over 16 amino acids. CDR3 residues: CASSFLAGSNTGELFF. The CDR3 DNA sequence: TGCGCCAGCAGCTTTTTAGCGGGATCGAACACCGGGGAGCTGTTTTTT. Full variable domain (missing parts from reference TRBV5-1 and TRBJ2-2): KAGVTQTPRYLIKTRGQQVTLSCSPISGHRSVSWYQQTPGQGLQFLFEYFSETQRNKGNFPGRFSGRQFSNSRSEMNVSTLELGDSALYLCASSFLAGSNTGELFFGEGSRLTVL.

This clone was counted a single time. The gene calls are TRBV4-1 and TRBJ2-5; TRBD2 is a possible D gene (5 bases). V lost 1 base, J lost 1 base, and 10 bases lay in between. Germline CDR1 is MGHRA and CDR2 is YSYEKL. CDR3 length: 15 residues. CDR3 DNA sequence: TGCGCCAGCAGCCAAGTTGAAGCGGTCCAAGAGACCCAGTACTTC. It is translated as CASSQVEAVQETQYF.

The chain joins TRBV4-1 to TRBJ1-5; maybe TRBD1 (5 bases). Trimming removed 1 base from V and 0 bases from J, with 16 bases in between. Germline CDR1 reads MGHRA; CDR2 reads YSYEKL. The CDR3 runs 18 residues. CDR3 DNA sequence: TGCGCCAGCAGCCAAGCCCTTGCAGGGACTTATAGCAATCAGCCCCAGCATTTT. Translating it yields CASSQALAGTYSNQPQHF.

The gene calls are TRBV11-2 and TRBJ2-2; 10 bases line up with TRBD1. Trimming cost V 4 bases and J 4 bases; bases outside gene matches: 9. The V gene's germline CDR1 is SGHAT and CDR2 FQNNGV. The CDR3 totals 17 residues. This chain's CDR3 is CASSSRPGQGSTGELFF. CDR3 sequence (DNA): TGTGCCAGCAGCTCACGCCCGGGACAGGGGAGCACCGGGGAGCTGTTTTTT.

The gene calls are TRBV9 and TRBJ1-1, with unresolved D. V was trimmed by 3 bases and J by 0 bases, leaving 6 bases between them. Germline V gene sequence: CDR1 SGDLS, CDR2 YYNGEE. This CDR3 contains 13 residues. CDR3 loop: CASSAHMNTEAFF. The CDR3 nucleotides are TGTGCCAGCAGCGCCCACATGAACACTGAAGCTTTCTTT.

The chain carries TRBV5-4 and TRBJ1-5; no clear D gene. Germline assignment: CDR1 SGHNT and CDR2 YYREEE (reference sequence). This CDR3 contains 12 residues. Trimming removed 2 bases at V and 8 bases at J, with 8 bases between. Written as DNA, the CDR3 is TGTGCCAGCAGCTTTAATGCCGAGCCCCAGCATTTT. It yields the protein CASSFNAEPQHF. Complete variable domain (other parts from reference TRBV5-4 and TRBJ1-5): ETGVTQSPTHLIKTRGQQVTLRCSSQSGHNTVSWYQQALGQGPQFIFQYYREEENGRGNFPPRFSGLQFPNYSSELNVNALELDDSALYLCASSFNAEPQHFGDGTRLSIL.

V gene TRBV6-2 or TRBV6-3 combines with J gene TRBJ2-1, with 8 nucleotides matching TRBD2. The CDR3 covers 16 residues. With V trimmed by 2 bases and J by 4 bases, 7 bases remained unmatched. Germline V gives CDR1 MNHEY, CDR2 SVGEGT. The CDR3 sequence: CASSYPREGPYNEQFF. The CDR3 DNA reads TGTGCCAGCAGTTACCCCCGGGAGGGCCCTTACAATGAGCAGTTCTTC.

Here the CDR3 DNA reads TGTGCCACCGAAACCGGGACTAGCACAGATACGCAGTATTTT. Protein: CATETGTSTDTQYF. V usage is TRBV24-1 and J usage is TRBJ2-3; weak D call: TRBD2 (6 bases). The V gene's germline CDR1 is KGHDR and CDR2 SFDVKD. CDR3 size: 14 residues. Trimming took 9 bases from V and 0 from J, leaving 12 bases between them.

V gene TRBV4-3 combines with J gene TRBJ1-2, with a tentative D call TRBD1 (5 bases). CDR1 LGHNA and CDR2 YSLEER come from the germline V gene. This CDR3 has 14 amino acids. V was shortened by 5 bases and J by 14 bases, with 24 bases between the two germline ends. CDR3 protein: CASSSWGDSGLRTF. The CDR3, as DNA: TGCGCCAGCAGCTCTTGGGGGGATTCGGGCCTACGGACCTTC.

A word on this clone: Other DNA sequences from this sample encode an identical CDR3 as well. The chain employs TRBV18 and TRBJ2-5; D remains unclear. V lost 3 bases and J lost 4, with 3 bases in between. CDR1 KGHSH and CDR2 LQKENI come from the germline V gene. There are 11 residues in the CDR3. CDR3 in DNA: TGTGCCAGCTCACCTCGAGAGACCCAGTACTTC. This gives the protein CASSPRETQYF.

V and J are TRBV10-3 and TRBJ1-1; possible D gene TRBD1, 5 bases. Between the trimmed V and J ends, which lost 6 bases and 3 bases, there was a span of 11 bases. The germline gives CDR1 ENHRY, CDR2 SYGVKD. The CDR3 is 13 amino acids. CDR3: CAIRTDKDTEAFF. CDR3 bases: TGTGCCATCAGGACGGACAAAGACACTGAAGCTTTCTTT.

The DNA of the CDR3 is TGTGCCACCAGCAGTATAGGGGGTTCGGAGACCCAGTACTTC. It encodes CATSSIGGSETQYF. This chain uses TRBV15 with TRBJ2-5, with D possibly matching TRBD1 (6 bases). The CDR3 contains 14 residues. V dropped 3 bases and J dropped 5 bases, with 13 bases sitting between them. Germline V gene data show CDR1 as LNHNV and CDR2 as YYDKDF (reference sequence).

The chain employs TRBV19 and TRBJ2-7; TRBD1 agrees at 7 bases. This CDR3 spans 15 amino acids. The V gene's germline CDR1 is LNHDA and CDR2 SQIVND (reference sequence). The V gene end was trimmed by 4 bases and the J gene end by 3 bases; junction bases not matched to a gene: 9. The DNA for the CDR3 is TGTGCCAGTAGTACCAGCGTGGGACAGCACTACGAGCAGTACTTC. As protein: CASSTSVGQHYEQYF.

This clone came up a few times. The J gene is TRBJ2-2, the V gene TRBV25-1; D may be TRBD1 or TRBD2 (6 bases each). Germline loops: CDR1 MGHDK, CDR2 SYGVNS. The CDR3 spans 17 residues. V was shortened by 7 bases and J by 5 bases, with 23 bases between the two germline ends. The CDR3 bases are TGTGCCAGCACCCGGAATACACGGGGGCGCAGAACCGGGGAGCTGTTTTTT. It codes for CASTRNTRGRRTGELFF.

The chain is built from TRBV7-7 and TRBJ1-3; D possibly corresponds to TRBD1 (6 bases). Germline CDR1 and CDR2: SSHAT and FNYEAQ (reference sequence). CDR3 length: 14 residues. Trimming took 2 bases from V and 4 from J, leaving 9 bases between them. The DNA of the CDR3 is TGTGCCAGCAGCTTATCAGGGGACGGAAACACCATATATTTT. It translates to CASSLSGDGNTIYF.

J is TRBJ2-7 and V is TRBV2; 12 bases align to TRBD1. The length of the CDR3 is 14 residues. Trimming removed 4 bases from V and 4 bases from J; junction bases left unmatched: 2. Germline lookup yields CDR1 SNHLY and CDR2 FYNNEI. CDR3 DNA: TGTGCCAGCAGTGCGGGACAGGGGGCATACGAGCAGTACTTC. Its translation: CASSAGQGAYEQYF.

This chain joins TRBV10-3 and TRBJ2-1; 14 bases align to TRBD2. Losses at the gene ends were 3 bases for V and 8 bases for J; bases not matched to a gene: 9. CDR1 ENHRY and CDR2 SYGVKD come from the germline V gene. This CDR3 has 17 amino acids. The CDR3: CAISETGTSGSRYEQFF. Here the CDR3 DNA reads TGTGCCATCAGTGAAACCGGGACTAGCGGGAGTAGGTATGAGCAGTTCTTC.

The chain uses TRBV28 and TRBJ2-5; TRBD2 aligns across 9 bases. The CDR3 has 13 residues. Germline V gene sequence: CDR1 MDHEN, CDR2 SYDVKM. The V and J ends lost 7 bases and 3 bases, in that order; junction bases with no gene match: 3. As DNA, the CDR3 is TGTGCCAGCACGCAGCGGGAGGAAGAGACCCAGTACTTC. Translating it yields CASTQREEETQYF.

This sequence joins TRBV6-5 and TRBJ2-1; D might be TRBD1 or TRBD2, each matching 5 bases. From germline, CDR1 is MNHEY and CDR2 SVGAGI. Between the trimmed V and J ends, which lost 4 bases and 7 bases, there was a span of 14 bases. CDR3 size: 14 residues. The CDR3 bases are TGTGCCAGCAGTTTCCGGGATGGACAAAATGAGCAGTTCTTC. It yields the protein CASSFRDGQNEQFF.